One and the same sample provided the 17 T cell receptor beta chains below, sequenced in a study of cytomegalovirus exposure and HLA in healthy donors. 13 Jbeta primers and 60 Vbeta primers were used for the PCR. The repertoire was sequenced with immunoSEQ multiplex PCR; TCRdb's copy has only in-frame clones and lacks some. This repertoire includes roughly 220,000 clones. Sequencing was performed on PBMCs. These receptors were obtained from a girl aged 2 to 9 in good health and CMV-seropositive.

The rearrangement uses TRBV5-8 and TRBJ2-7; 10 bases line up with TRBD2. J gave up 4 bases and V 1 base, and 8 bases lay outside the gene matches. The CDR3 sequence is 16 residues long. CDR1 and CDR2 from the germline V gene are SGHTS and YDEGEE. The CDR3 region is CASSLWSSGGLYEQYF. DNA for the CDR3: TGTGCCAGCAGCTTGTGGTCTAGCGGGGGTTTGTACGAGCAGTACTTC. Full variable domain (missing parts from reference TRBV5-8 and TRBJ2-7): EAGVTQSPTHLIKTRGQQATLRCSPISGHTSVYWYQQALGLGLQFLLWYDEGEERNRGNFPPRFSGRQFPNYSSELNVNALELEDSALYLCASSLWSSGGLYEQYFGPGTRLTVT.

The chain is built from TRBV7-6 and TRBJ2-2; TRBD2 matches 8 bases. Germline V lookup: CDR1 SGHVS, CDR2 FNYEAQ. Trimming took 1 base from V and 8 from J; bases not matched to a gene: 9. This CDR3 comprises 16 residues. The CDR3 region has the DNA TGTGCCAGCAGCTTAGGTAGCGGGAAGACGGCGGGGGAGCTGTTTTTT. Its protein product is CASSLGSGKTAGELFF.

This sequence joins TRBV5-6 and TRBJ2-7; 7 nucleotides agree with TRBD2. The CDR3 is 16 amino acids. V shed 0 bases and J 7 bases; nucleotides not matched to a gene: 13. CDR1 is SGHDT and CDR2 is YYEEEE in the germline V gene. The DNA of the CDR3 is TGTGCCAGCAGCTTGGGGGAGGGATTCTTTGGGGGAGAGCAGTACTTC. The encoded protein is CASSLGEGFFGGEQYF.

This chain connects TRBV15 to TRBJ1-2; 7 bases align to TRBD1. Trimming took 3 bases from V and 4 from J; bases not matched to a gene: 11. Germline V CDR1 and CDR2: LNHNV, YYDKDF (reference sequence). The CDR3 has 16 residues. As DNA, the CDR3 is TGTGCCACCAGCAGCGAGGGGGCGCAGGGCCGCTATGGCTACACCTTC. Its protein is CATSSEGAQGRYGYTF.

The chain couples TRBV29-1 to TRBJ1-1, with a possible D match to TRBD1 (5 bases). Trimming took off 3 bases at V and 5 bases at J, with 19 bases between the two ends. CDR1 and CDR2 (germline): SQVTM, ANQGSEA. This CDR3 comprises 15 residues. The CDR3 DNA reads as TGCAGCGTTGAGAACCCCCGACAGAAGATAACTGAAGCTTTCTTT. Translated: CSVENPRQKITEAFF.

The genes are TRBV5-4 and TRBJ1-5, with D possibly TRBD1 on 6 matching bases. Per germline, CDR1 SGHNT and CDR2 YYREEE (reference sequence). This CDR3 is built from 14 residues. V was shortened by 2 bases and J by 6 bases, with 12 bases between the two germline ends. The CDR3 nucleotides are TGTGCCAGCAGCTTACAGGGCCTCGCTCAGCCCCAGCATTTT. Its protein product is CASSLQGLAQPQHF. The whole variable domain, filled in from reference TRBV5-4 and TRBJ1-5, reads ETGVTQSPTHLIKTRGQQVTLRCSSQSGHNTVSWYQQALGQGPQFIFQYYREEENGRGNFPPRFSGLQFPNYSSELNVNALELDDSALYLCASSLQGLAQPQHFGDGTRLSIL.

This rearrangement joins TRBV15 to TRBJ2-5, with TRBD1 as a possible D gene (6 bases). The CDR3 extends over 15 amino acids. CDR1 is LNHNV, CDR2 YYDKDF, per germline (reference sequence). The germline V and J ends were trimmed by 2 bases and 5 bases, with 15 bases remaining between them. The CDR3 loop is CATSRFQATGETQYF. The CDR3 nucleotides read TGTGCCACCAGCAGATTCCAGGCCACAGGGGAGACCCAGTACTTC.

The V and J genes are TRBV7-9 and TRBJ2-7; 8 bases line up with TRBD1. This CDR3 contains 14 residues. The V gene's germline CDR1 is SEHNR and CDR2 FQNEAQ (reference sequence). Germline trimming cut 4 bases from V and 4 bases from J; bases unmatched to any gene: 6. The CDR3 nucleotides read TGTGCCAGCAGCTCCAGACAGGGGCCTTACGAGCAGTACTTC. Encoded protein: CASSSRQGPYEQYF.

The chain is built from TRBV6-6 and TRBJ2-7, with a tentative D call TRBD2 (5 bases). The CDR3 consists of 15 residues. The V gene lost 3 bases and the J gene lost 3 bases, with 15 bases spanning the gap. Germline V CDR1 and CDR2: MNHNY, SVGAGI (reference sequence). The CDR3 region is CASSYSTARGYEQYF. The DNA for the CDR3 is TGTGCCAGCAGTTATAGTACTGCTCGGGGCTACGAGCAGTACTTC.

This chain joins TRBV18 and TRBJ2-2, with 12 bases fitting TRBD2. Germline CDR1 and CDR2: KGHSH and LQKENI. J gave up 2 bases and V 1 base, and 2 bases lay outside the gene matches. CDR3 size: 17 residues. The CDR3 nucleotides read TGTGCCAGCTCACCACGTGGACTAGCGGGAAACACCGGGGAGCTGTTTTTT. It yields the protein CASSPRGLAGNTGELFF.

V and J are TRBV28 and TRBJ1-4; D is unresolved. The germline CDR1 and CDR2 sequences are MDHEN and SYDVKM. The CDR3 totals 12 residues. With 8 bases removed from V and 4 bases from J, the gap between germline ends came to 8 bases. The DNA of the CDR3 is TGTGCCAGCGGCCCCATTAATGAAAAACTGTTTTTT. Residues: CASGPINEKLFF.

The V call is TRBV13, the J call TRBJ2-3, with TRBD1 as a possible D gene (5 bases). Between the trimmed V and J ends, which lost 5 bases and 4 bases, there was a span of 10 bases. Germline V CDR1 and CDR2: PRHDT, FYEKMQ (reference sequence). This CDR3 contains 13 residues. The CDR3 loop reads CASSGQGADTQYF. In DNA, the CDR3 is TGTGCCAGCAGCGGGCAGGGCGCAGATACGCAGTATTTT.

J is TRBJ2-2 and V is TRBV5-1, with 8 bases matching TRBD1. V lost 0 bases to trimming and J lost 6 bases; unmatched junction nucleotides: 13. Per germline, CDR1 SGHRS and CDR2 YFSETQ. This CDR3 spans 18 amino acids. Written as DNA, the CDR3 is TGCGCCAGCAGCTTGGTGGCAGGGGGCGTTTCCTTCCCCGGGGAGCTGTTTTTT. Encoded protein: CASSLVAGGVSFPGELFF.

The chain has TRBV18 and TRBJ2-6; the D is unclear. The V gene's germline CDR1 is KGHSH and CDR2 LQKENI. Trimming took 3 bases from V and 6 from J, leaving 9 bases between them. The CDR3 length is 14 residues. CDR3 nucleotides: TGTGCCAGCTCACCGGGCTCCGTGGCCAACGTCCTGACTTTC. Translating it yields CASSPGSVANVLTF.

This chain links TRBV28 with TRBJ2-2; 7 nucleotides line up with TRBD1. This CDR3 is 16 amino acids long. From germline, CDR1 is MDHEN and CDR2 SYDVKM. With 10 bases clipped from V and 2 bases from J, the junction kept 13 bases outside the gene matches. The CDR3 spells CATFPVTGENTGELFF. CDR3 sequence (DNA): TGTGCCACGTTTCCCGTCACAGGGGAAAACACCGGGGAGCTGTTTTTT.

The chain recombines TRBV7-3 with TRBJ2-2; D gene unclear. The germline V gene encodes CDR1 SGHTA and CDR2 FQGTGA. The CDR3 contains 16 residues. The V end was cut by 3 bases, the J end by 1 base, with 12 bases between. The CDR3 spells CASSLWAVGNTGELFF. DNA for the CDR3: TGTGCCAGCAGCTTGTGGGCCGTAGGGAACACCGGGGAGCTGTTTTTT.

The V call is TRBV9, the J call TRBJ1-1; D remains ambiguous. The CDR3 totals 11 residues. Trimming left V 4 bases short and J 7 bases short, with 8 bases between. Germline V CDR1 and CDR2: SGDLS, YYNGEE. CDR3 sequence: CASSPQYEAFF. The CDR3 nucleotides are TGTGCCAGCAGCCCCCAGTATGAAGCTTTCTTT.